The clone carrying this T cell receptor (beta chain) was seen many times. The ends were cut back, 3 bases at V and 1 base at J, with 11 bases in the middle. CDR1 and CDR2 from the germline V gene are MNHEY and SMNVEV (reference sequence). This CDR3 is built from 15 residues. These data are taken from a study of T cells in Graves' hyperthyroidism and ophthalmopathy. Turning to the study itself: Peripheral blood was obtained at initial diagnosis, preceding any treatment.

Amplified regions were TCR beta CDR3 sequences from RNA transcripts. When the TCR CDR3 underwent first-round RT-PCR, the HTBI primer set was used. TCRdb independently ran MiXCR on the multiplex PCR reads; one entry per CDR3 protein. This sample has about 410,000 distinct CDR3 sequences, with around 15% found just once. The clonotype comes from a man between 18 and 29 years old with Graves' ophthalmopathy. The sequenced material came from blood. The chain recombines TRBV27 with TRBJ2-3; D remains unclear. CDR3 in amino acids: CASSFIGVGTDTQYF. The DNA of the CDR3 is TGTGCCAGCAGTTTCATCGGTGTTGGCACAGATACGCAGTATTTT.